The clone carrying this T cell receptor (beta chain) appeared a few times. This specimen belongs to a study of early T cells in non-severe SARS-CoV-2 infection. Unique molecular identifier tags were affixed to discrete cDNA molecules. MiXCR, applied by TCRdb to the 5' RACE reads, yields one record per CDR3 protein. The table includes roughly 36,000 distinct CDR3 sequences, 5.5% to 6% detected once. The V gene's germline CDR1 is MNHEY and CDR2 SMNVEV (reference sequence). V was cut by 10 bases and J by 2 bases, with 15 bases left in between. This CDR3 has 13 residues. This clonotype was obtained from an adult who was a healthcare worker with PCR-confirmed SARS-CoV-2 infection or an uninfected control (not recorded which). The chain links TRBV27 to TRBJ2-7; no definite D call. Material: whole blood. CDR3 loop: CATMALGTYEQYF. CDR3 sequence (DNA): TGTGCCACCATGGCCCTAGGGACCTACGAGCAGTACTTC.